The sequence of this TCR delta chain was determined in a study of gamma-delta chains in newborns, infants, children. The wider study: Microbial exposure reportedly drives polyclonal innate γδ T cell expansion after birth.

TCRdb re-called the reads using CATT. The sample holds about 8,500 delta-chain clones, 3% to 4% seen once. Details on this clone: One end of the junction fails to match germline, which may point to a read error. Different DNA sequences within this sample yield the same CDR3.

The specimen sequenced was blood. The clonotype originates from a child who was a newborn, infant or young child, either healthy, febrile or measles-vaccinated (not recorded which).

CDR3 DNA: TGTGCCTGCGACAGCCTGGGGGATTACACCGATAAACTCATCTTT. Residues: CACDSLGDYTDKLIF. This chain joins TRDV2 and TRDJ1; 9 bases map to TRDD3. Germline loops: CDR1 GEAIGNYY, CDR2 EKD. The CDR3 loop spans 15 amino acids.